This passage covers 21 T cell receptor beta chains from one sample sequenced in a study of shared clonotypes between healthy human individuals. The repertoire was sequenced with immunoSEQ multiplex PCR; TCRdb's copy has only in-frame clones and lacks some. Of about 2.3 million clones listed, under 95% are singletons. Sequenced material: naive CD4+ T cells from PBMCs. Subset noted: CD45RA+ positively selected. These receptors originate from a man between 18 and 29 years old in good health. Some clones in this sample may be carry-over from other donors' samples.

V gene TRBV25-1 combines with J gene TRBJ2-7; 8 bases fit TRBD2. Germline loops: CDR1 MGHDK, CDR2 SYGVNS. J lost 9 bases, V lost 8 bases, and 12 bases had no gene match. The CDR3 totals 13 residues. CDR3 residues: CASQTGGVPLQYF. The CDR3 nucleotides are TGTGCCAGCCAGACGGGGGGGGTTCCGCTGCAGTACTTC.

V usage is TRBV30 and J usage is TRBJ1-2; D gene unclear. V was shortened by 8 bases and J by 4 bases, with 20 bases between the two germline ends. Per germline, CDR1 GTSNPN and CDR2 SVGIG (reference sequence). This CDR3 region has 14 residues. The CDR3: CALGRIFSVYGYTF. The CDR3 nucleotides read TGTGCCCTTGGACGCATCTTTTCCGTCTATGGCTACACCTTC.

As concerns this clone: The sample holds other DNA sequences that translate to the same CDR3. The rearrangement links TRBV20-1 to TRBJ2-3; D unresolved. The V end lost 6 bases, the J end lost 6 bases, and 10 bases lay between the germline ends. Germline V gene sequence: CDR1 DFQATT, CDR2 SNEGSKA (reference sequence). The CDR3 sequence is 11 residues long. The DNA for the CDR3 is TGCAGTGCCCCACTGGGGGATACGCAGTATTTT. This codes for CSAPLGDTQYF.

This rearrangement joins TRBV6-1 to TRBJ1-2, with D perhaps matching TRBD1 (5 bases). V was cut by 2 bases and J by 2 bases, with 9 bases left in between. The germline CDR1 and CDR2 sequences are MNHNS and SASEGT. CDR3 length: 14 amino acids. The CDR3 protein is CASSERDRNYGYTF. In DNA, the CDR3 is TGTGCCAGCAGTGAAAGGGACCGGAACTATGGCTACACCTTC.

The count of this clone is one. The chain joins TRBV4-2 to TRBJ1-2, with TRBD1 matching over 9 bases. The CDR3 length is 14 residues. V lost 2 bases and J lost 8; bases outside the gene matches: 6. The V gene's germline CDR1 is LGHNA and CDR2 YNFKEQ. The CDR3 region is CASSQPDRGNGYTF. CDR3 sequence (DNA): TGTGCCAGCAGCCAACCGGACAGGGGAAACGGCTACACCTTC.

The chain links TRBV2 to TRBJ1-4; TRBD1 aligns across 8 bases. The CDR3 is 15 residues long. V lost 6 bases to trimming and J lost 3 bases; unmatched junction nucleotides: 6. Looked up from germline, CDR1 is SNHLY and CDR2 is FYNNEI. DNA for the CDR3: TGTGCCAGCAGACCCACGACAGGGGCTAATGAAAAACTGTTTTTT. Protein sequence: CASRPTTGANEKLFF.

The chain couples TRBV18 to TRBJ2-7; perhaps TRBD2 as D (5 bases). V gave up 3 bases and J gave up 0 bases, with 12 bases separating them. Germline V lookup: CDR1 KGHSH, CDR2 LQKENI. This CDR3 comprises 15 residues. CDR3 protein: CASSPDLRGSYEQYF. The CDR3 coding sequence is TGTGCCAGCTCACCGGACCTACGGGGCTCCTACGAGCAGTACTTC.

The chain employs TRBV5-1 and TRBJ1-1; no firm D call. The V and J ends lost 0 bases and 4 bases respectively, with 13 bases between them. The CDR3 sequence is 15 residues long. Germline values: CDR1 SGHRS, CDR2 YFSETQ. The CDR3: CASSLVGHGSTEAFF. CDR3 bases: TGCGCCAGCAGCTTGGTGGGCCACGGCAGCACTGAAGCTTTCTTT.

Comments on this clone: The same CDR3 arises from other DNA sequences in this sample as well. The chain employs TRBV30 and TRBJ2-5; D gene ambiguous. CDR3 length: 12 residues. V dropped 0 bases and J dropped 1 base, with 3 bases sitting between them. The V gene's germline CDR1 is GTSNPN and CDR2 SVGIG (reference sequence). The CDR3 sequence is CAWSVSQETQYF. CDR3 nucleotides: TGTGCCTGGAGTGTCAGCCAAGAGACCCAGTACTTC.

The V gene is TRBV10-3, the J gene TRBJ1-3; maybe TRBD1 (5 bases). Looked up from germline, CDR1 is ENHRY and CDR2 is SYGVKD. The CDR3 covers 14 residues. Trimming cost V 5 bases and J 0 bases, with 8 bases left between them. The CDR3 sequence: CAISTGYSGNTIYF. DNA for the CDR3: TGTGCCATCAGTACAGGCTACTCTGGAAACACCATATATTTT.

The count of this clone is one. The chain employs TRBV4-2 and TRBJ2-2, with TRBD2 as a possible D gene (5 bases). This CDR3 spans 14 amino acids. From germline, CDR1 is LGHNA and CDR2 YNFKEQ. The V end was cut by 5 bases, the J end by 3 bases, with 10 bases between. The CDR3 spells CASSGADHTGELFF. The DNA of the CDR3 is TGTGCCAGCAGCGGAGCGGACCACACCGGGGAGCTGTTTTTT.

V gene TRBV5-1 combines with J gene TRBJ2-5, with a tentative D call TRBD2 (6 bases). Per germline, CDR1 SGHRS and CDR2 YFSETQ. This CDR3 contains 16 residues. V lost 0 bases to trimming and J lost 4 bases, with 16 bases between them. DNA for the CDR3: TGCGCCAGCAGCTTGGCCGGGCGACTAGGAGGAGAGACCCAGTACTTC. Its protein product is CASSLAGRLGGETQYF.

The chain couples TRBV11-2 to TRBJ1-2; D is unresolved. V gave up 0 bases and J gave up 12 bases, with 11 bases separating them. CDR3 size: 12 residues. The germline V gene has CDR1 SGHAT and CDR2 FQNNGV. The CDR3: CASSLDTGFNTF. As DNA, the CDR3 is TGTGCCAGCAGCTTAGATACCGGTTTTAACACCTTC.

The V and J genes are TRBV28 and TRBJ2-5, with a possible D match to TRBD2 (6 bases). The J call may be faulty, since TRBJ2-7 better matches the DNA end. The CDR3 is 15 amino acids. Germline V CDR1 and CDR2: MDHEN, SYDVKM. CDR3: CASSLLSGVGHEQYF. In DNA form, the CDR3 reads TGTGCCAGCAGCCTTTTGTCGGGAGTCGGCCACGAGCAGTACTTC.

The CDR3 is CALEPAGPTYEQYF. The CDR3 bases are TGTGCCTTAGAGCCGGCAGGACCCACCTACGAGCAGTACTTC. This chain connects TRBV30 to TRBJ2-7; D is uncertain. CDR1 is GTSNPN and CDR2 is SVGIG in the germline V gene (reference sequence). Trimming removed 7 bases from V and 2 bases from J, with 18 bases in between. This CDR3 comprises 14 residues. The whole variable domain, filled in from reference TRBV30 and TRBJ2-7, reads SQTIHQWPATLVQPVGSPLSLECTVEGTSNPNLYWYRQAAGRGLQLLFYSVGIGQISSEVPQNLSASRPQDRQFILSSKKLLLSDSGFYLCALEPAGPTYEQYFGPGTRLTVT.

The gene calls are TRBV5-1 and TRBJ2-1; tentatively, D is TRBD2 (5 bases). This CDR3 has 13 amino acids. V was clipped by 4 bases and J by 5 bases, with 10 bases between them. The germline V gene encodes CDR1 SGHRS and CDR2 YFSETQ. The CDR3 sequence is CASSIGGNNEQFF. The CDR3 bases are TGCGCCAGCAGCATAGGAGGCAACAATGAGCAGTTCTTC. Together with reference TRBV5-1 and TRBJ2-1, the CDR3 gives the full variable domain: KAGVTQTPRYLIKTRGQQVTLSCSPISGHRSVSWYQQTPGQGLQFLFEYFSETQRNKGNFPGRFSGRQFSNSRSEMNVSTLELGDSALYLCASSIGGNNEQFFGPGTRLTVL.

The chain has TRBV18 and TRBJ2-7; no definite D call. CDR1 and CDR2 (germline): KGHSH, LQKENI. The V and J ends lost 0 bases and 3 bases respectively, with 9 bases between them. The length of the CDR3 is 14 residues. In DNA, the CDR3 is TGTGCCAGCTCACCACCCGCTCTTTACTACGAGCAGTACTTC. This translates into CASSPPALYYEQYF.

DNA for the CDR3: TGTGCCAGCAGCTTAAGGGCAGGGCCCTACGAGCAGTACTTC. Translation: CASSLRAGPYEQYF. The genes are TRBV11-2 and TRBJ2-7; tentative D call: TRBD1 (5 bases). This CDR3 is 14 amino acids long. Germline CDR1 and CDR2: SGHAT and FQNNGV. V lost 2 bases, J lost 2 bases, and 10 bases lay in between.

V usage is TRBV7-2 and J usage is TRBJ2-7; D gene uncertain. Germline V gene data show CDR1 as SGHTA and CDR2 as FQGNSA. Trimming removed 2 bases from V and 0 bases from J, with 8 bases in between. CDR3 length: 14 amino acids. The CDR3 DNA reads TGTGCCAGCAGCTTACATGGAAACTCCTACGAGCAGTACTTC. Amino acid sequence: CASSLHGNSYEQYF.

This rearrangement joins TRBV2 to TRBJ2-3; TRBD2 is a possible D gene (6 bases). Trimming took 0 bases from V and 2 from J, leaving 21 bases between them. Germline values: CDR1 SNHLY, CDR2 FYNNEI. There are 19 residues in the CDR3. CDR3 DNA: TGTGCCAGCAGTGAAGCGCGTTTATGGACTAACACATTCACAGATACGCAGTATTTT. Translating gives CASSEARLWTNTFTDTQYF.

The genes are TRBV28 and TRBJ2-7; 11 nucleotides match TRBD2. Germline trimming cut 6 bases from V and 7 bases from J; bases unmatched to any gene: 11. CDR3 length equals 15 residues. CDR1 is MDHEN and CDR2 is SYDVKM in the germline V gene. The CDR3 DNA is TGTGCCAGCAGGCCAGCTAGCGGGAGGTTGAAAGAGCAGTACTTC. This sequence encodes CASRPASGRLKEQYF.